These T cell receptor beta chains were read from a single sample in a study of blood T cell repertoires in COVID-19. Sequenced by immunoSEQ multiplex PCR; TCRdb stores in-frame clones only, minus some. In the table there are about 73,000 clones, roughly 84% of which are singletons. Specimen: peripheral blood. These receptors came from a woman aged 55-69 years with acute or convalescent COVID-19. Both conserved end residues are part of each CDR3. D genes are given only for firm matches. Size values are once, few and many counts, or a class for expanded clones, and some rows have none.

J gene,clone size,V gene,CDR3 length,D gene,CDR3 protein,CDR3 DNA
TRBJ1-3,NA,TRBV4-1,15,NA,CASSQIQVDGNTIYF,TGCGCCAGCAGCCAAATACAAGTTGATGGAAACACCATATATTTT
TRBJ2-5,few,TRBV6-2/TRBV6-3,13,TRBD2,CASSSLTSGTIYF,TGTGCCAGCAGTTCCTTGACTAGCGGTACAATCTACTTC
TRBJ2-3,NA,TRBV7-9,16,TRBD2,CASSFGLAGTTDTQYF,TGTGCCAGCAGCTTCGGACTAGCGGGGACCACAGATACGCAGTATTTT
TRBJ2-7,NA,TRBV3-1/TRBV3-2,13,TRBD1,CASSQVRGLEQYF,TGTGCCAGCAGCCAAGTTAGGGGGCTTGAGCAGTACTTC
TRBJ1-2,few,TRBV6-5,12,TRBD1,CATTGSAYGYTF,TGTGCGACGACAGGGTCCGCCTATGGCTACACCTTC
TRBJ2-7,NA,TRBV21-1,14,NA,CASSNPIVSYEQYF,TGTGCCAGCAGCAACCCGATAGTTAGCTACGAGCAGTACTTC
TRBJ2-5,NA,TRBV11-2,18,TRBD2,CASSPGHGGGGAVETQYF,TGTGCCAGCAGCCCCGGGCACGGTGGCGGGGGGGCCGTTGAGACCCAGTACTTC
TRBJ1-1,NA,TRBV5-5,16,NA,CASSWKGGAGSTEAFF,TGTGCCAGCAGCTGGAAGGGAGGGGCTGGTAGCACTGAAGCTTTCTTT
TRBJ1-4,NA,TRBV4-2,14,TRBD1,CASSQGTGGSKLFF,TGTGCCAGCAGCCAAGGGACAGGGGGTTCAAAACTGTTTTTT
TRBJ1-2,NA,TRBV6-5,15,TRBD1,CASRGTGGALDGYTF,TGTGCCAGCAGGGGGACAGGGGGCGCGTTAGATGGCTACACCTTC
TRBJ1-1,NA,TRBV5-1,13,NA,CASSSGQYTEAFF,TGCGCCAGCAGCAGCGGACAGTACACTGAAGCTTTCTTT
TRBJ1-2,NA,TRBV30,13,NA,CAWSVRVNYGYTF,TGTGCCTGGAGTGTACGAGTTAACTATGGCTACACCTTC
TRBJ2-7,NA,TRBV18,14,TRBD1,CASSHRDREDEQYF,TGTGCCAGCTCGCACCGGGACAGGGAGGACGAGCAGTACTTC
TRBJ2-7,NA,TRBV9,14,NA,CASSVGAGVYEQYF,TGTGCCAGCAGCGTAGGGGCAGGCGTCTACGAGCAGTACTTC
TRBJ2-7,NA,TRBV11-1,16,TRBD1,CASSLEPGQSGYEQYF,TGTGCCAGCAGCTTAGAACCGGGACAGAGTGGTTACGAGCAGTACTTC
TRBJ1-2,NA,TRBV24-1,13,TRBD1,CATSSDRNYGYTF,TGTGCCACCAGTTCGGACAGGAACTATGGCTACACCTTC
TRBJ2-5,NA,TRBV3-1/TRBV3-2,14,TRBD2,CASTAAGGPETQYF,TGTGCCAGCACGGCAGCGGGGGGGCCCGAGACCCAGTACTTC
TRBJ2-5,NA,TRBV4-1,16,TRBD2,CASSQGGGGPQETQYF,TGCGCCAGCAGCCAAGGTGGGGGGGGACCCCAAGAGACCCAGTACTTC
TRBJ1-2,NA,TRBV5-6,16,TRBD1,CASSLAQGPTNYGYTF,TGTGCCAGCAGCTTGGCACAGGGGCCTACCAACTATGGCTACACCTTC
TRBJ2-7,NA,TRBV19,15,TRBD1,CASSMAATGTREQYF,TGTGCCAGTAGTATGGCAGCGACAGGGACGAGAGAGCAGTACTTC
TRBJ2-3,NA,TRBV6-5,15,TRBD2,CASSYTAGGTDTQYF,TGTGCCAGCAGTTACACAGCGGGGGGCACAGATACGCAGTATTTT
TRBJ1-5,NA,TRBV24-1,15,NA,CATSDDGLLNQPQHF,TGTGCCACCAGTGATGATGGACTGTTGAATCAGCCCCAGCATTTT
TRBJ1-5,NA,TRBV6-1,15,NA,CASSEGGGHNQPQHF,TGTGCCAGCAGTGAAGGGGGGGGCCACAATCAGCCCCAGCATTTT
TRBJ2-7,NA,TRBV6-5,16,TRBD1,CASSYSRQGGSYEQYF,TGTGCCAGCAGTTATTCAAGACAGGGTGGATCCTACGAGCAGTACTTC
TRBJ1-2,NA,TRBV7-6,15,NA,CASSLATEATYGYTF,TGTGCCAGCAGCTTAGCAACAGAAGCAACCTATGGCTACACCTTC
TRBJ1-1,NA,TRBV19,13,NA,CASSGASHTEAFF,TGTGCCAGTAGTGGGGCATCGCACACTGAAGCTTTCTTT
TRBJ1-6,NA,TRBV2,16,NA,CASSEGSTNRGSPLHF,TGTGCCAGCAGTGAGGGGAGTACGAACCGGGGTTCACCCCTCCACTTT
TRBJ1-5,NA,TRBV7-9,16,NA,CASSPSLGAVGQPQHF,TGTGCCAGCAGCCCTTCGCTAGGGGCTGTGGGTCAGCCCCAGCATTTT
TRBJ2-7,NA,TRBV5-4,14,TRBD1,CASSSGTGSYEQYF,TGTGCCAGCAGCTCCGGGACAGGTTCCTACGAGCAGTACTTC
TRBJ2-3,NA,TRBV29-1,15,NA,CSASSWDTFTDTQYF,TGCAGCGCCTCGAGTTGGGACACCTTCACAGATACGCAGTATTTT
TRBJ1-2,NA,TRBV5-4,16,NA,CASSLSAQRANYGYTF,TGTGCCAGCAGCTTATCGGCGCAGCGGGCTAACTATGGCTACACCTTC
TRBJ1-1,few,TRBV9,15,TRBD1,CASSVSGGVGTEAFF,TGTGCCAGCAGCGTCTCAGGGGGAGTAGGTACTGAAGCTTTCTTT
TRBJ2-2,few,TRBV5-1,15,NA,CASSLAQGSTGELFF,TGCGCCAGCAGCTTGGCCCAGGGCTCCACCGGGGAGCTGTTTTTT
TRBJ2-7,NA,TRBV13,15,TRBD2,CASSPDLAGNYEQYF,TGTGCCAGCAGCCCCGATTTAGCGGGGAACTACGAGCAGTACTTC
TRBJ2-7,NA,TRBV6-5,15,TRBD2,CASRTGVAGAYEQYF,TGTGCCAGCAGGACCGGAGTAGCGGGGGCCTACGAGCAGTACTTC
TRBJ1-2,NA,TRBV5-4,18,TRBD1,CASSSFGGAGGTITGYTF,TGTGCCAGCAGCTCTTTCGGTGGCGCAGGGGGAACGATTACGGGCTACACCTTC
TRBJ1-1,NA,TRBV29-1,16,TRBD1,CSVDPGQGIMNTEAFF,TGCAGCGTTGATCCGGGACAGGGGATAATGAACACTGAAGCTTTCTTT
TRBJ1-5,once,TRBV19,15,TRBD1,CASRRGTGGNQPQHF,TGTGCCAGTCGCCGGGGGACAGGGGGCAATCAGCCCCAGCATTTT
TRBJ1-2,NA,TRBV5-5,14,TRBD1,CASSPQGNNYGYTF,TGTGCCAGCAGCCCACAGGGGAACAACTATGGCTACACCTTC
TRBJ2-2,NA,TRBV5-6,16,TRBD1,CASSFRTGANTGELFF,TGTGCCAGCAGCTTCCGGACAGGGGCGAACACCGGGGAGCTGTTTTTT
TRBJ2-7,NA,TRBV5-4,17,TRBD2,CASSPQIGAGVHYEQYF,TGTGCCAGCAGCCCCCAGATCGGAGCGGGGGTTCACTACGAGCAGTACTTC
TRBJ2-2,once,TRBV19,16,TRBD2,CASSIDGVAGNGELFF,TGTGCCAGTAGTATAGATGGAGTAGCGGGGAACGGGGAGCTGTTTTTT
TRBJ1-1,NA,TRBV19,15,TRBD1,CASSNYRGPNTEAFF,TGTGCCAGTAGTAATTACAGGGGGCCGAACACTGAAGCTTTCTTT
TRBJ2-7,NA,TRBV7-8,15,NA,CASSYRVSGLNEQYF,TGTGCCAGCAGCTATCGGGTCTCGGGTTTAAACGAGCAGTACTTC
TRBJ1-5,NA,TRBV12-3/TRBV12-4,13,NA,CASSFGFNQPQHF,TGTGCCAGCAGTTTTGGCTTCAATCAGCCCCAGCATTTT
TRBJ1-2,NA,TRBV6-5,12,NA,CASNPGSYGYTF,TGTGCCAGCAACCCAGGGTCTTATGGCTACACCTTC
TRBJ1-4,NA,TRBV10-2,16,NA,CASSAQGPPGWEKLFF,TGCGCCAGCAGTGCCCAGGGCCCCCCAGGATGGGAAAAACTGTTTTTT
TRBJ1-5,few,TRBV24-1,21,TRBD1,CATSDLVEGTAIPYSNQPQHF,TGTGCCACCAGTGATTTGGTTGAGGGGACAGCCATTCCTTATAGCAATCAGCCCCAGCATTTT
TRBJ1-4,once,TRBV5-1,15,NA,CASSRAGDLGEKLFF,TGCGCCAGCAGCCGGGCCGGGGACTTGGGGGAAAAACTGTTTTTT
TRBJ1-3,NA,TRBV2,13,NA,CASKGSSGNTIYF,TGTGCCAGCAAAGGGAGCTCTGGAAACACCATATATTTT
TRBJ2-3,once,TRBV3-1/TRBV3-2,15,TRBD2,CASSQGRLAWDTQYF,TGTGCCAGCAGCCAAGGGCGACTAGCTTGGGATACGCAGTATTTT
TRBJ2-7,few,TRBV9,13,NA,CASSVGPAYEQYF,TGTGCCAGCAGCGTAGGGCCCGCCTACGAGCAGTACTTC
TRBJ2-2,NA,TRBV29-1,14,NA,CSAIRDRTTGELFF,TGCAGCGCTATCCGTGACAGGACCACCGGGGAGCTGTTTTTT
TRBJ1-3,NA,TRBV11-2,14,NA,CASSPPGTGNTIYF,TGTGCCAGCAGCCCCCCGGGTACAGGAAACACCATATATTTT
TRBJ1-5,NA,TRBV6-5,12,NA,CASSRGAGPQHF,TGTGCCAGCAGTCGGGGGGCGGGTCCCCAGCATTTT
TRBJ1-4,NA,TRBV11-2,13,TRBD1,CASSRGQDEKLFF,TGTGCCAGCAGCCGCGGACAGGATGAAAAACTGTTTTTT
TRBJ1-1,NA,TRBV9,14,TRBD1,CASSADRGNTEAFF,TGTGCCAGCAGCGCGGACAGGGGAAACACTGAAGCTTTCTTT